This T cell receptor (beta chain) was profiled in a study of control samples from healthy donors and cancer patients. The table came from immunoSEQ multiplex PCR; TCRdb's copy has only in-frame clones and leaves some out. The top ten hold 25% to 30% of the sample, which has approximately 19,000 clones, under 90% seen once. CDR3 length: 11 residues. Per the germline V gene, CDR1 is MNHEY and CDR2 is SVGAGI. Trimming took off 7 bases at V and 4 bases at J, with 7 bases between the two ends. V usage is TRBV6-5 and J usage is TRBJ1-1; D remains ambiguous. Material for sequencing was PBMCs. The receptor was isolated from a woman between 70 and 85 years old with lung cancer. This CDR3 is CASTRGTEAFF. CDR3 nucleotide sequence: TGTGCCAGCACAAGAGGCACTGAAGCTTTCTTT.